This note documents a single TCR beta chain sequence. Its cognate antigen is unknown. A junction end diverges from the germline sequence, so it may reflect a read error. CDR1 and CDR2 (germline): SGHDT, YYEEEE. This CDR3 has 13 residues. The sample belongs to a study of tumor and adjacent non-tumor tissue in lung cancer. In the study overall: Aged about 31 to 85 years, patients included roughly ten men and several women with stage I to III disease. General study points: TCR diversity was significantly greater in tumor than normal lung tissue.

The template was RNA from unsorted bulk tissue. Three rounds of nested PCR, following a modified ARM-PCR protocol, produced the TCRbeta library. Each CDR3 protein gets one entry after TCRdb re-called the multiplex PCR reads with MiXCR. The table records about 200,000 distinct CDR3 sequences, around 70% of them present only once. The specimen was lung tumor tissue. The clonotype was recovered from a man aged 55 to 70 with non-small cell lung cancer. This chain uses TRBV5-6 with TRBJ2-5; D not resolved. The CDR3 protein is CASSYSPQETKYF. In DNA form, the CDR3 reads TGTGCCAGCAGCTATTCCCCTCAAGAGACCAAGTACTTC.